This TCR beta chain originates from a study of human thymus T cells. Infants served as donors; they were healthy and Finnish and were having corrective surgery for congenital heart defects. Only four of the eight donors provided an approximately 0.5-1 mL blood sample. The repertoire was sequenced with immunoSEQ multiplex PCR; TCRdb's copy has only in-frame clones and lacks some. The sample has roughly 60,000 clones, over 85% seen once; the top ten hold less than 7%. The V end was cut by 3 bases, the J end by 4 bases, with 10 bases between. The CDR3 contains 14 residues. Germline V gene data show CDR1 as SGHTA and CDR2 as FQGNSA.

Sequenced material: blood. The receptor was isolated from a boy younger than two with a congenital heart defect but otherwise immunologically healthy. The chain carries TRBV7-2 and TRBJ2-1; TRBD2 might be the D (5 bases). CDR3 nucleotides: TGTGCCAGCAGCTTGGACTCTTTTTACAATGAGCAGTTCTTC. Translation gives CASSLDSFYNEQFF. The full variable domain, rest sourced from reference TRBV7-2 and TRBJ2-1, is GAGVSQSPSNKVTEKGKDVELRCDPISGHTALYWYRQSLGQGLEFLIYFQGNSAPDKSGLPSDRFSAERTGGSVSTLTIQRTQQEDSAVYLCASSLDSFYNEQFFGPGTRLTVL.